This T cell receptor (beta chain) was profiled in a study of T cells after somatic rescue of genetic block. Germline assignment: CDR1 GTSNPN and CDR2 SVGIG (reference sequence). Between the trimmed V and J ends, which lost 5 bases and 2 bases, there was a span of 7 bases. This CDR3 contains 11 residues. Clones were sequenced by immunoSEQ multiplex PCR, and TCRdb holds only the in-frame ones, with some missing. The sample contains approximately 12,000 clones, around 72% of which appear only once. Sequencing was performed on peripheral blood mononuclear cells (PBMCs). The chain carries TRBV30 and TRBJ2-7; tentative D call: TRBD2 (6 bases). The receptor was derived from a boy younger than 18. The CDR3 bases are TGTGCCTGGGGGACTGCCTACGAGCAGTACTTC. This gives the protein CAWGTAYEQYF.